Described below is a single TCR beta chain sequence and its context. These data come from a study of blood T cell repertoires in COVID-19. Study overall: The United States, Italy and Spain provided the acute and convalescent COVID-19 samples.

The Seattle patients joined while their infection was active and were tracked longitudinally afterward. Original methodology: Researchers report that nucleated cell counts were estimated from reference gene primer amplification. Repertoires were generated with immunoSEQ multiplex PCR, while TCRdb's copy carries only in-frame clones and drops some. The V and J calls and clone size are taken from that table; D and trimming were inferred from the DNA. Here the sample spans about 160,000 clones, roughly 81% being singletons. The CDR3 is 15 residues long. Unmatched junction bases numbered 4, after V lost 0 bases and J lost 4 bases. The germline CDR1 and CDR2 sequences are MNHNS and SASEGT.

Material: peripheral blood. This chain uses TRBV6-1 with TRBJ2-7, with 9 bases that match TRBD1. The TCR originated in a woman between 45 and 65 years old with COVID-19, enrolled during active disease. CDR3 coding DNA: TGTGCCAGCAGTGAAGCGCCGGGACAGGGTTACGAGCAGTACTTC. Protein: CASSEAPGQGYEQYF.